This paragraph covers one TCR beta chain sequence. Generated by immunoSEQ multiplex PCR, the TCRdb table keeps only in-frame clones and is missing some. The table shows approximately 160,000 clones, with more than 85% occurring only once. The data were taken from a study of blood T cell repertoires in COVID-19. Trimming took off 6 bases at V and 2 bases at J, with 13 bases between the two ends. CDR1 LNHDA and CDR2 SQIVND come from the germline V gene (reference sequence). This CDR3 has 14 amino acids. This clonotype originated in a woman aged 45-65 years who had recovered from COVID-19. The sample taken for sequencing was PBMCs or T cells enriched from blood (not recorded which). V and J are TRBV19 and TRBJ1-1, with a weak D call TRBD1 (5 bases). The CDR3 loop is CASSQGGVNTEAFF. The CDR3, as DNA: TGTGCCAGTAGCCAGGGAGGGGTAAACACTGAAGCTTTCTTT.